This TCR beta chain was sequenced in a study of T cells after posttransplantation cyclophosphamide. The germline V gene encodes CDR1 PRHDT and CDR2 FYEKMQ (reference sequence). The V end lost 4 bases, the J end lost 4 bases, and 13 bases lay between the germline ends. The CDR3 spans 14 residues. Regarding the study as a whole: Donor CD8+ memory clones often dominated recipient blood repertoires at later times. TRB clonality was highly associated with recipient CMV seropositivity and reactivation. TRB overlap between skin or GI tissue T cells and blood was limited.

Here immunoSEQ multiplex PCR was the method, and the copy in TCRdb shows in-frame clones only, minus some. The sample holds around 9,900 clones; around 87% are singletons and the top ten take 26%. Methotrexate plus calcineurin inhibitor accompanied controls' myeloablative marrow transplants; sampling was 1 year later. With regard to this clone: Its antigen remains unidentified.

This receptor was identified in a male patient aged 30 to 39 who received an allogeneic stem cell transplant from an unrelated donor, was CMV-positive, and had no GVHD. Certain T cells may be donor cells from the graft. The starting material was PBMCs, obtained after an allogeneic stem cell transplant with a calcineurin inhibitor and methotrexate. The chain joins TRBV13 to TRBJ2-5, with unresolved D. Here the CDR3 DNA reads TGTGCCAGCAGCTCGTGGAGAGGTGGAGAGACCCAGTACTTC. Translated, it gives CASSSWRGGETQYF.